This T cell receptor beta chain was captured in a study of OX40 agonist ivuxolimab in advanced cancers. Sequenced by immunoSEQ multiplex PCR; TCRdb stores in-frame clones only, minus some. Here the sample spans 45,000 to 60,000 clones, 75% to 80% being singletons. The clonotype comes from an adult with an advanced solid tumor such as melanoma, head and neck, liver or kidney cancer. The input for sequencing was CD4+ or CD8+ T cells sorted from blood, taken in a trial of the OX40 agonist ivuxolimab.

The CDR3 loop reads CASSLNRDGNSPLHF. In nucleotides, the CDR3 is TGCGCCAGCAGCCTTAACCGGGACGGAAATTCACCCCTCCACTTT. The J gene is TRBJ1-6, the V gene TRBV4-1; weak D call: TRBD1 (5 bases). There are 15 residues in the CDR3. Looked up from germline, CDR1 is MGHRA and CDR2 is YSYEKL. Trimming stripped 4 bases from V and 7 bases from J, with 14 bases between.